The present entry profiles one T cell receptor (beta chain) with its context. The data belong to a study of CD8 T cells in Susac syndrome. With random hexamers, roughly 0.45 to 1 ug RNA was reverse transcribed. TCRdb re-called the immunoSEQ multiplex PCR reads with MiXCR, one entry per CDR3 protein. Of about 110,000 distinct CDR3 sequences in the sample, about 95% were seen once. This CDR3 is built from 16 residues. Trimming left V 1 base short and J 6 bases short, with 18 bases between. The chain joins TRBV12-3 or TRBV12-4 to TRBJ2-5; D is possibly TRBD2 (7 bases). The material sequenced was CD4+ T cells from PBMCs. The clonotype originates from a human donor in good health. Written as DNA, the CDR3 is TGTGCCAGCAGTTTAGATTGGTTAGGGGGGGCGAAGACCCAGTACTTC. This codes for CASSLDWLGGAKTQYF.